This TCR beta chain was identified in a study of response to subunit inactivated influenza vaccine (dated by TCRdb to 2017 to 2018). Context from the whole study: The study used deep quantitative T cell receptor repertoire profiling to track responses to a trivalent subunit inactivated influenza vaccine. General study outcomes and caveats: According to the authors, only a limited number of new T cells may be recruited by each seasonal influenza vaccination.

The junction carries 20 bases between V and J, which are trimmed by 4 bases and 5 bases respectively. Spanning cysteine to phenylalanine, the CDR3 consists of 16 amino acids. Just CDR3 DNA is preserved here, 48 bases in frame from base 1. Library preparation used RT-PCR. The instrument was an Illumina HiSeq 2500. Starting from the raw public reads, TCRdb applied fastp trimming at Q25, assembled clones with MiXCR and retained in-frame beta chains. All rows with the same CDR3 protein become a single entry with the most common DNA and genes. The sample contains about 570,000 distinct CDR3 sequences, around 11% of them found a single time. The ten most abundant clones make up more than 9.5% of the sample. As for this clonotype: Its antigen is unknown. No base-level quality is on record; no much larger clone is a single base apart.

The same data also went into a second study, on T cells expressing NK-cell markers. Looking at the second paper: The TCR beta cDNA libraries were made using 5'RACE template switching, a step that added both a universal primer site and unique molecular identifiers. In sorted CD3+CD56+NKG2C+, CD3+CD56+NKG2C- and CD3+CD56-NKG2C+ T-cell subsets from several donors, TCR beta-chain repertoires were profiled. Of the eight sequenced donors, seven were found to be HCMV-seropositive and one was found to be HCMV-seronegative. To restrict sorting to alphabetaTCR-expressing T cells, an anti-gammadeltaTCR antibody was added in several experiments. In six donors, the dominant CD3+CD56+NKG2C+ clonotypes were found to rank among the top 10 CD8+ clonotypes and to make up about 1.0-8% of CD8+ T cells. Those dominant clonotypes were again the most abundant among CD3+CD56-NKG2C+ cells in a handful of donors, at about 28.3-65%. Whether the expanded NKG2C-expressing T cell clones were specific for HCMV antigens remained unclear. Randomly selected healthy volunteers, three men and five women, were used as the eight sequenced donors. A commercial ELISA kit detecting HCMV-specific IgG in serum was used to determine HCMV serostatus. Peripheral blood mononuclear cells were isolated from blood by Ficoll density gradient centrifugation. For several donors, bulk peripheral blood T-cell repertoires were additionally sequenced from unsorted PBMC. cDNA synthesis was primed from the TCR beta constant segment and was followed by two successive PCR amplification steps. Illumina HiSeq 2000/2500, MiSeq or NextSeq was used to sequence libraries as 2 x 150 bp reads. Reads were demultiplexed and grouped by UMI with MIGEC, and clonotypes were assembled and quantified with MiTCR. To exclude erroneous sequences, only TCR cDNA sequences supported by at least two reads were retained. The tcR package was used for downstream repertoire analysis, with clonotypes matched between fractions based on CDR3 nucleotide sequence plus V segment. VDJmatch was used to annotate antigen specificity against VDJdb, with one amino acid substitution in CDR3 allowed.

This clonotype was obtained from a man aged 45 to 65 who received an inactivated influenza vaccine. Donor details come from another sample of the same person, matched by shared clones. In this chain, TRBV12-3 or TRBV12-4 is recombined with TRBJ2-5, with a weak D call of TRBD1 (6 bases match). The sample here was PBMCs from blood, taken on the day of vaccination. The CDR3 protein sequence reads: CASSSPSETGDETQYF. The nucleotide sequence reads TGTGCCAGCAGTTCCCCCTCCGAGACAGGTGACGAGACCCAGTACTTC.